This T cell receptor beta chain was recorded in a study of breast tumors, draining lymph nodes, adjacent tissues (dated by TCRdb to the mid-2010s). Describing the broader study: In breast cancer patients, the study compared the TCR beta repertoires of tumor, adjacent nontumor tissue and axillary lymph nodes. In human breast cancer, the study set out to assess how tumor, surrounding tissue and draining lymph node repertoires relate to one another and whether T cells might be exchanged between them.

V is clipped by 0 bases and J by 0 bases, and the sequence between their germline boundaries is 13 bases long. Sequences SGHAT (CDR1) and FQNNGV (CDR2) are obtained from the germline V gene. Spanning cysteine to phenylalanine, the CDR3 consists of 17 amino acids. Left in the record is the CDR3 DNA by itself, 51 bases read in frame from the first base. The investigation overall reported the following: Tumor T-cell repertoires showed less diversity than lymph node repertoires and more diversity than nontumor tissue repertoires, and tumor T-cell repertoires showed preferential V and J gene usage. The conclusion that tumor T cells originate in lymph nodes was framed as consistent with a hypothesis rather than directly demonstrated. Tumor and nontumor tissue repertoires were found to be significantly more similar in luminal-like than in basal-like breast cancer. A scenario in which most tumor T cells derive from the lymph node and then expand within tumor tissue was judged to be consistent with the data.

This clonotype was recorded a few times. No cognate antigen has been identified for it. This clone may be a read error of a much larger clone one base away. Sequencing took place on an Illumina HiSeq 2000. TCR beta chain libraries were generated by multiplex PCR amplification. High-throughput sequencing was used to analyze the amplified TCR beta chain products. TCRdb reanalyzed the raw reads on its own, using fastp at Q25 for trimming and MiXCR for clone calling, and kept in-frame beta chains. Rows merge per CDR3 protein into single entries with the most common DNA and genes. The sample records 50,000 to 75,000 distinct CDR3 sequences, approximately 57% of which are singletons. Approximately 18% of the sample goes to the ten largest clones.

The chain was built from TRBV11-2 and TRBJ2-3; the D gene is perhaps TRBD2, from 6 matching bases. This TCR derives from a female donor with breast cancer. Some clones in this sample may be carry-over from other donors' samples. The sample was breast tumor tissue. The CDR3 reads CASSLDLRAGSTDTQYF. The nucleotides are TGTGCCAGCAGCTTAGATTTGAGGGCGGGGAGCACAGATACGCAGTATTTT. With the portions outside the CDR3 filled from the reference TRBV11-2 and TRBJ2-3 genes, the complete variable region becomes EAGVAQSPRYKIIEKRQSVAFWCNPISGHATLYWYQQILGQGPKLLIQFQNNGVVDDSQLPKDRFSAERLKGVDSTLKIQPAKLEDSAVYLCASSLDLRAGSTDTQYFGPGTRLTVL.